This TCR beta chain originates from a study of blood T cell repertoires in COVID-19. At the level of the study: COVID-19 samples, acute and convalescent, were from the United States, Italy and Spain. T cells, B-cell-depleted T cells, or PBMCs provided the cDNA or gDNA that served as material.

The CDR3 has 14 residues. Germline V gives CDR1 MNHEY, CDR2 SMNVEV (reference sequence). The V gene end was trimmed by 2 bases and the J gene end by 4 bases; junction bases not matched to a gene: 3. In the source study's methods: Amplification with reference gene primers provided the estimates of nucleated cell counts. Libraries were prepared by immunoSEQ multiplex PCR; TCRdb keeps only in-frame clonotypes and omits some of them. That table furnishes V, J and clone size, whereas the DNA furnished D and trimming. Counted here are roughly 130,000 clones, 80% to 85% occurring once; the ten biggest clones make up 12%.

Material: peripheral blood. The clonotype originates from a woman aged 30 to 39 who had recovered from COVID-19. V usage is TRBV27 and J usage is TRBJ1-1; 8 bases are shared with TRBD1. The CDR3 DNA reads as TGTGCCAGCAGTTTACGCGGACAGGGCACTGAAGCTTTCTTT. It encodes CASSLRGQGTEAFF.